Below, 11 T cell receptor beta chains from the same sample are listed, as sequenced in a study of PD-1 blockade in classical Hodgkin lymphoma. Clones were read by immunoSEQ multiplex PCR, and TCRdb kept only the in-frame ones, dropping some. The sample carries over 10,000 clones, approximately 86% recorded once. Patients all relapsed after autologous stem cell transplantation, and there was variation in brentuximab vedotin exposure. Sample: peripheral blood mononuclear cells (PBMCs), taken at baseline. The origin of the receptors is a human donor with classical Hodgkin lymphoma.

The rearrangement links TRBV10-2 to TRBJ1-3; a possible D gene is TRBD1 (5 bases). V lost 3 bases and J 2 bases, leaving 11 bases between the germline ends. This CDR3 has 15 residues. The germline V gene has CDR1 WSHSY and CDR2 SAAADI. The CDR3, as DNA: TGCGCCAGCAGTGACCCTGCCAGGGCTGGAAACACCATATATTTT. Translation gives CASSDPARAGNTIYF.

The CDR3 loop reads CASSLDPKRTGKYNSPLHF. The CDR3 coding sequence is TGTGCCAGCAGCTTAGATCCGAAACGGACGGGAAAATATAATTCACCCCTCCACTTT. This sequence joins TRBV11-2 and TRBJ1-6, with D unclear. The CDR3 consists of 19 residues. Germline CDR1 is SGHAT and CDR2 is FQNNGV. Trimming took 0 bases from V and 4 from J, leaving 19 bases between them.

The rearrangement uses TRBV7-9 and TRBJ2-7; TRBD2 aligns across 7 bases. Germline V CDR1 and CDR2: SEHNR, FQNEAQ (reference sequence). The ends lost 1 base at V and 3 bases at J; junction bases unmatched: 15. CDR3 length: 18 residues. CDR3 DNA: TGTGCCAGCAGCTTAGTGTCGGTCCGGCGGGGGAGAAGCTACGAGCAGTACTTC. Translation: CASSLVSVRRGRSYEQYF.

V and J are TRBV11-2 and TRBJ1-1, with D hard to call. Between the trimmed V and J ends, which lost 6 bases and 8 bases, there was a span of 19 bases. The V gene's germline CDR1 is SGHAT and CDR2 FQNNGV. The CDR3 totals 14 residues. CDR3 protein: CASRGTALNAEAFF. As DNA, the CDR3 is TGTGCCAGCAGAGGTACCGCCTTGAACGCAGAAGCTTTCTTT.

V is TRBV5-5 and J is TRBJ1-1; tentatively, D is TRBD1 (5 bases). Trimming stripped 3 bases from V and 2 bases from J, with 17 bases between. The CDR3 has 16 amino acids. Germline V gives CDR1 SGHKS, CDR2 YYEKEE (reference sequence). The CDR3 here is CASSWDGMGGNTEAFF. In DNA form, the CDR3 reads TGTGCCAGCAGCTGGGACGGGATGGGGGGAAACACTGAAGCTTTCTTT.

A word on this clone: Different DNA sequences within this sample yield the same CDR3. CDR3 bases: TGTGCTAGTGGTTTGGACTTGGGAAGCACAGATACGCAGTATTTT. It codes for CASGLDLGSTDTQYF. The rearrangement links TRBV12-5 to TRBJ2-3; no clear D. Trimming cost V 1 base and J 0 bases, with 8 bases left between them. This CDR3 spans 15 amino acids. In germline, CDR1 is LGHNT, CDR2 FRNRAP.

The count of this clone is one. The chain links TRBV5-1 to TRBJ1-5; D is possibly TRBD1 (5 bases). The CDR3 is 14 amino acids. Trimming took off 3 bases at V and 6 bases at J, with 13 bases between the two ends. The V gene's germline CDR1 is SGHRS and CDR2 YFSETQ. Here the CDR3 DNA reads TGCGCCAGCAGCTGGGGCCCGGAGGGTCAGCCCCAGCATTTT. This sequence encodes CASSWGPEGQPQHF.

The rearrangement links TRBV29-1 to TRBJ2-7; no firm D call. Trimming shortened V by 0 bases and J by 3 bases, and 15 bases separated the two germline ends. From germline, CDR1 is SQVTM and CDR2 ANQGSEA. The CDR3 contains 15 residues. The CDR3 bases are TGCAGCGTTGAAGAGGAAGGTCAGGCCGACTACGAGCAGTACTTC. Translating gives CSVEEEGQADYEQYF.

This chain joins TRBV29-1 and TRBJ2-5, with D maybe TRBD2 (5 bases). Deletions cut 3 bases from V and 4 bases from J, with 12 bases between. Germline CDR1 reads SQVTM; CDR2 reads ANQGSEA. This CDR3 region has 13 residues. CDR3 loop: CSVDIGNGETQYF. CDR3 in DNA: TGCAGCGTTGATATCGGGAACGGAGAGACCCAGTACTTC.

The J gene is TRBJ2-1, the V gene TRBV7-3, with 9 bases identical to TRBD2. Per the germline V gene, CDR1 is SGHTA and CDR2 is FQGTGA. Trimming removed 6 bases from V and 1 base from J; junction bases left unmatched: 7. This CDR3 is built from 16 residues. The CDR3 loop is CASSVIAGASYNEQFF. The CDR3 DNA reads TGTGCCAGCAGTGTGATAGCGGGAGCGTCCTACAATGAGCAGTTCTTC.

The V gene is TRBV27, the J gene TRBJ2-7; 7 bases agree with TRBD1. The germline CDR1 and CDR2 sequences are MNHEY and SMNVEV (reference sequence). The V segment lost 7 bases and the J segment 2 bases; nucleotides outside the gene matches: 14. The CDR3 length is 16 residues. As DNA, the CDR3 is TGTGCCAGCACCAAACTGAGGGGGCGTGGCGCCTACGAGCAGTACTTC. Its protein product is CASTKLRGRGAYEQYF.